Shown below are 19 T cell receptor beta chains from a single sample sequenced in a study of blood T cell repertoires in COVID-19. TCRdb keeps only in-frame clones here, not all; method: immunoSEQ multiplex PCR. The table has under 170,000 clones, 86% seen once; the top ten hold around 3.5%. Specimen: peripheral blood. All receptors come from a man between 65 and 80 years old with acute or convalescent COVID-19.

The CDR3 nucleotides read TGTGCCAGCAGTTACGCGACTAGCGGGAGCGGGTACGAGCAGTACTTC. It encodes CASSYATSGSGYEQYF. The rearrangement links TRBV6-6 to TRBJ2-7; 12 bases are shared with TRBD2. The CDR3 extends over 16 amino acids. Trimming cost V 2 bases and J 4 bases; bases outside gene matches: 6. Germline V CDR1 and CDR2: MNHNY, SVGAGI (reference sequence).

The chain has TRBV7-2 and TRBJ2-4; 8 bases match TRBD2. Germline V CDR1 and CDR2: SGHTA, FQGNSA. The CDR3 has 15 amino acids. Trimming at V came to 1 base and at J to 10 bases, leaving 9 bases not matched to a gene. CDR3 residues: CASSLGTGTSDIQYF. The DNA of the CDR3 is TGTGCCAGCAGCTTAGGAACCGGGACTAGTGATATTCAGTACTTC.

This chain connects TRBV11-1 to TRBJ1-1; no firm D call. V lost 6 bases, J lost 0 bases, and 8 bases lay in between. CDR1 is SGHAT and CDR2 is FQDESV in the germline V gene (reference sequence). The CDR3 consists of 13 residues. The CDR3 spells CASRVGVNTEAFF. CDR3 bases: TGTGCCAGCAGGGTCGGGGTGAACACTGAAGCTTTCTTT.

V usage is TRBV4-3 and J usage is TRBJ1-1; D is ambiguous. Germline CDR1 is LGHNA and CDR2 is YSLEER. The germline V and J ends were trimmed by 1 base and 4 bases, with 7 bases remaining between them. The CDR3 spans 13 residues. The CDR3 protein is CASSQVLSTEAFF. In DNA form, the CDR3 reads TGCGCCAGCAGCCAAGTCCTGAGCACTGAAGCTTTCTTT.

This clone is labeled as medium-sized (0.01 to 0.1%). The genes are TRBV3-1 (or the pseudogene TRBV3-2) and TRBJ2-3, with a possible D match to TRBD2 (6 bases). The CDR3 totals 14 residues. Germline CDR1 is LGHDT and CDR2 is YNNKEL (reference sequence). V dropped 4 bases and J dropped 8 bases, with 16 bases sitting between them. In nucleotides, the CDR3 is TGTGCCAGCAGCCCCGGGACTGCACGAGGTACGCAGTATTTT. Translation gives CASSPGTARGTQYF.

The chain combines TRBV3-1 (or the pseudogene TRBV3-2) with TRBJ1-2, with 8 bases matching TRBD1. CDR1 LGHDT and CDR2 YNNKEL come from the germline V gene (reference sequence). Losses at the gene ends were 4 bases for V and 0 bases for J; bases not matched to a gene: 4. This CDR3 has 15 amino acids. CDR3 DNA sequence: TGTGCCAGCAGCCTGACAGGGGCGGCTAACTATGGCTACACCTTC. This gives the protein CASSLTGAANYGYTF.

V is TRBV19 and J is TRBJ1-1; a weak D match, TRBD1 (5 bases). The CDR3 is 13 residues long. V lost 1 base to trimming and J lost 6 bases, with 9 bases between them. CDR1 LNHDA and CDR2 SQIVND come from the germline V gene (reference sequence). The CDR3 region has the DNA TGTGCCAGTAGTATAGTAGGGGCGGCTGAAGCTTTCTTT. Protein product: CASSIVGAAEAFF.

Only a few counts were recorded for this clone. The CDR3 sequence is CASSPSGTWGETQYF. CDR3 coding DNA: TGTGCCAGCAGCCCTTCCGGGACATGGGGTGAGACGCAGTATTTT. This sequence joins TRBV7-3 and TRBJ2-3; a possible D gene is TRBD1 (6 bases). Deletions cut 5 bases from V and 9 bases from J, with 21 bases between. The CDR3 contains 15 residues. In germline, CDR1 is SGHTA, CDR2 FQGTGA.

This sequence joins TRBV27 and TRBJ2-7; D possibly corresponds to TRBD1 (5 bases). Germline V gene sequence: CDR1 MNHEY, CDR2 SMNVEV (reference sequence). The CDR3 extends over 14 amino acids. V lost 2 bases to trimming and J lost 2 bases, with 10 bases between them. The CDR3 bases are TGTGCCAGCAGTTTAAAGACAGCCCCCTACGAGCAGTACTTC. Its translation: CASSLKTAPYEQYF.

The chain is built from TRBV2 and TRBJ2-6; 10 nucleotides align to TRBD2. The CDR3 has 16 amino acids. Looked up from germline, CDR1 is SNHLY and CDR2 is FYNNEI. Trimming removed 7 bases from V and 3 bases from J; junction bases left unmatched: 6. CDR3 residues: CASMEREGGGANVLTF. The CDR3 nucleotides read TGTGCCAGCATGGAGCGGGAGGGTGGTGGGGCCAACGTCCTGACTTTC.

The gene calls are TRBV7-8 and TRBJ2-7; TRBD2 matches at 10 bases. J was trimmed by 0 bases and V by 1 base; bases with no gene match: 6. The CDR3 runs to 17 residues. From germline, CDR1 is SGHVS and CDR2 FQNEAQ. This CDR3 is CASSLGPSGRGSYEQYF. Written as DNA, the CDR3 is TGTGCCAGCAGCTTAGGCCCTAGCGGGAGAGGCTCCTACGAGCAGTACTTC.

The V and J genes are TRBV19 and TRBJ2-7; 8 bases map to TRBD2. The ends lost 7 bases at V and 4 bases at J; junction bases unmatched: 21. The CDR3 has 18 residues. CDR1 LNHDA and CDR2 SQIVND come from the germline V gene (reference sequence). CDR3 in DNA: TGTGCCAGTACAGAGTTTGGTAACGCGGCGGGAGGAATATACGAGCAGTACTTC. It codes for CASTEFGNAAGGIYEQYF. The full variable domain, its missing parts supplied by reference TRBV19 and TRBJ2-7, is DGGITQSPKYLFRKEGQNVTLSCEQNLNHDAMYWYRQDPGQGLRLIYYSQIVNDFQKGDIAEGYSVSREKKESFPLTVTSAQKNPTAFYLCASTEFGNAAGGIYEQYFGPGTRLTVT.

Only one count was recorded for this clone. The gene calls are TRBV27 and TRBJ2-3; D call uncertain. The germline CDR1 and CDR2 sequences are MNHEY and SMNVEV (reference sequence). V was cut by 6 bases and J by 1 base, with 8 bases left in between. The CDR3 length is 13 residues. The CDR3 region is CASRRSGTDTQYF. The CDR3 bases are TGTGCCAGCAGGCGAAGCGGCACAGATACGCAGTATTTT.

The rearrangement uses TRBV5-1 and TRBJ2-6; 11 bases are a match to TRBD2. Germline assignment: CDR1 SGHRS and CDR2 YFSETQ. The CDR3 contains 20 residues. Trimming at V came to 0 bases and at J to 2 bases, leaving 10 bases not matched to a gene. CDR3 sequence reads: CASSLEIAGGKWTGANVLTF. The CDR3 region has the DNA TGCGCCAGCAGCTTGGAGATAGCGGGAGGGAAATGGACTGGGGCCAACGTCCTGACTTTC.

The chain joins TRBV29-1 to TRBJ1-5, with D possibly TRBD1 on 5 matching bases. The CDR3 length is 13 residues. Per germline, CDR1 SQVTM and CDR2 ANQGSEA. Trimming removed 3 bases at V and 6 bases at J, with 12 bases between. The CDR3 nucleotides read TGCAGCGTTGACGGGGGGTTGGGTCAGCCCCAGCATTTT. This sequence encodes CSVDGGLGQPQHF.

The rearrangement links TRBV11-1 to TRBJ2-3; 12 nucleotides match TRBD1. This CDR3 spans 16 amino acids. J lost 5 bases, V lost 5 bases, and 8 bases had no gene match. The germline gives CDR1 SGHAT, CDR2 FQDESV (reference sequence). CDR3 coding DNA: TGTGCCAGCAGCAAACCGGGACAGGGGGCGATAGATACGCAGTATTTT. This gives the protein CASSKPGQGAIDTQYF.

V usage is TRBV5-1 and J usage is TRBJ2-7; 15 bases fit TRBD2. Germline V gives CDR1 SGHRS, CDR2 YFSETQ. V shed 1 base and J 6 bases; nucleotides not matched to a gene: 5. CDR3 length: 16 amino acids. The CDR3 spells CASSLTPGLAGGEQYF. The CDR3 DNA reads TGCGCCAGCAGCTTGACGCCGGGACTAGCGGGAGGCGAGCAGTACTTC.

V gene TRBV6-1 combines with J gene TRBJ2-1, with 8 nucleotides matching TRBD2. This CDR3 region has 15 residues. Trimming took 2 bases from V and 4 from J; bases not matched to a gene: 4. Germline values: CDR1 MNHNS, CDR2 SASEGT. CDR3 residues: CASSETSGSYNEQFF. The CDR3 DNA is TGTGCCAGCAGTGAAACTAGCGGCTCATACAATGAGCAGTTCTTC.

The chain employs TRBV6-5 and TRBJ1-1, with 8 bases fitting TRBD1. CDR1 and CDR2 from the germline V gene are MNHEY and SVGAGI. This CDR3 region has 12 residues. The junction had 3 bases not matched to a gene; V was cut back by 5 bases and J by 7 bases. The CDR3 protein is CASSITGGEAFF. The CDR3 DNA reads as TGTGCCAGCAGTATTACAGGGGGTGAAGCTTTCTTT.